This T cell receptor (beta chain) was sequenced in a study of CD8 T cells in Susac syndrome. Stable or active relapsing-remitting multiple sclerosis, untreated and meeting revised McDonald criteria, defined the controls. Germline V CDR1 and CDR2: SQVTM, ANQGSEA. Unmatched junction bases numbered 6, after V lost 3 bases and J lost 5 bases. The CDR3 has 14 residues. When the RNA was reverse transcribed, random hexamers were used with an input of about 0.5 to 1 ug. Amplification of TCR beta CDR3 by immunoSEQ multiplex PCR spanned 54 Vbeta and 13 Jbeta. Via MiXCR, TCRdb re-called the immunoSEQ multiplex PCR reads, giving one row per CDR3 protein. This table holds approximately 270,000 distinct CDR3 sequences, roughly 95% found once.

The clonotype comes from a human donor with multiple sclerosis. Sequencing was carried out using CD4+ T cells from PBMCs. J is TRBJ1-2 and V is TRBV29-1; 10 nucleotides line up with TRBD1. CDR3: CSVDSLDRGYGYTF. In nucleotides, the CDR3 is TGCAGCGTTGATTCCTTGGACAGGGGGTATGGCTACACCTTC.